Sequencing of this T cell receptor beta chain was carried out in a study of blood T cell repertoires in COVID-19. Study-wide context: The samples span acute and convalescent COVID-19 from the United States, Italy and Spain.

The CDR3 contains 13 residues. CDR1 LNHDA and CDR2 SQIVND come from the germline V gene (reference sequence). The junction had 9 bases not matched to a gene; V was cut back by 9 bases and J by 8 bases. This clone has only a few counts. In the original processing: How many nucleated cells were present was estimated from reference gene primer amplification. Sequencing used immunoSEQ multiplex PCR; TCRdb keeps in-frame clones, though not all of them. V and J calls and clone size come straight from that table; D and trimming were deduced from the DNA. The sample lists around 99,000 clones, around 74% occurring once.

This TCR derives from an elderly woman with active or convalescent COVID-19. The V gene is TRBV19, the J gene TRBJ1-2; 10 bases match TRBD1. Sequencing used peripheral blood. The CDR3 spells CASADRGKRGYTF. In DNA, the CDR3 is TGTGCCAGCGCGGACAGGGGGAAAAGGGGCTACACCTTC.